A selection of T cell receptor beta chains follows, all from one sample in a study of OX40 agonist ivuxolimab in advanced cancers. Data came from immunoSEQ multiplex PCR; TCRdb stores just in-frame clones and leaves some out. Among about 70,000 clones listed, approximately 86% were seen once. The sequenced sample was CD4+ or CD8+ T cells sorted from blood, obtained in a trial of the OX40 agonist ivuxolimab. The source is an adult with an advanced solid tumor such as melanoma, head and neck, liver or kidney cancer. CDR3s include the opening cysteine and the closing phenylalanine or tryptophan. The D gene is left open where the match is weak. Not all rows give a size; the values are once, few, many and, for expanded clones, a class.

DNA: TGTGCCAGCAGTCCTAGAGTTTATGGGGCCAACGTCCTGACTTTC
CDR3: CASSPRVYGANVLTF
V: TRBV6-5
size: few
J: TRBJ2-6
D: -

DNA: TGCGCCAGCAGCTTGGATTACAGGGTGGGGGCTGAAGCTTTCTTT
CDR3: CASSLDYRVGAEAFF
V: TRBV5-1
size: -
J: TRBJ1-1
D: -

DNA: TGTGCCAGCAGCTTAGGATATGGGACAGGGGGCTATGGCTACACCTTC
CDR3: CASSLGYGTGGYGYTF
V: TRBV5-8
size: -
J: TRBJ1-2
D: TRBD1

DNA: TGTGCCAGCAGCCCCCGGGACGACCGACCCTACGAGCAGTACTTC
CDR3: CASSPRDDRPYEQYF
V: TRBV9
size: -
J: TRBJ2-7
D: -

DNA: TGTGCCAGCAGCTTGGGACAGAAAAACATTCAGTACTTC
CDR3: CASSLGQKNIQYF
V: TRBV5-6
size: once
J: TRBJ2-4
D: -

DNA: TGTGCCAGCAGCCGGGACAGGGGAATGCAGTACTTC
CDR3: CASSRDRGMQYF
V: TRBV5-8
size: -
J: TRBJ2-7
D: TRBD1

DNA: TGTGCCAGCAGTGAAGCTGAAGAGACCCAGTACTTC
CDR3: CASSEAEETQYF
V: TRBV2
size: -
J: TRBJ2-5
D: -

DNA: TGTGCCAGCAGCCTCCTAATGGGTGAAAAACTGTTTTTT
CDR3: CASSLLMGEKLFF
V: TRBV5-5
size: -
J: TRBJ1-4
D: -

DNA: TGCGCCAGCAGACACAGGACTAGCGGGACCTACGAGCAGTACTTC
CDR3: CASRHRTSGTYEQYF
V: TRBV4-3
size: -
J: TRBJ2-7
D: TRBD2

DNA: TGTGCCAGCAGGACCCCCCCTGGAGAGACCCAGTACTTC
CDR3: CASRTPPGETQYF
V: TRBV28
size: -
J: TRBJ2-5
D: -

DNA: TGTGCCAGCAGCCAGCGACGAGACCCAGGCGACGAGCAGTACTTC
CDR3: CASSQRRDPGDEQYF
V: TRBV11-2
size: -
J: TRBJ2-7
D: -

DNA: TGTGCCAGCAGTCGACAGGGGCCATTGGGAGAGACCCAGTACTTC
CDR3: CASSRQGPLGETQYF
V: TRBV6-5
size: -
J: TRBJ2-5
D: TRBD1

DNA: TGTGCCAGCAGCCCCAACCAAGGAAACTATGGCTACACCTTC
CDR3: CASSPNQGNYGYTF
V: TRBV7-2
size: -
J: TRBJ1-2
D: -

DNA: TGCGCCAGCAGCCAAGACACAGATACGCAGTATTTT
CDR3: CASSQDTDTQYF
V: TRBV4-1
size: once
J: TRBJ2-3
D: -

DNA: TGTGCCAGCTCCCAAGCCAGAAAAAATGAGCAGTTCTTC
CDR3: CASSQARKNEQFF
V: TRBV18
size: -
J: TRBJ2-1
D: -